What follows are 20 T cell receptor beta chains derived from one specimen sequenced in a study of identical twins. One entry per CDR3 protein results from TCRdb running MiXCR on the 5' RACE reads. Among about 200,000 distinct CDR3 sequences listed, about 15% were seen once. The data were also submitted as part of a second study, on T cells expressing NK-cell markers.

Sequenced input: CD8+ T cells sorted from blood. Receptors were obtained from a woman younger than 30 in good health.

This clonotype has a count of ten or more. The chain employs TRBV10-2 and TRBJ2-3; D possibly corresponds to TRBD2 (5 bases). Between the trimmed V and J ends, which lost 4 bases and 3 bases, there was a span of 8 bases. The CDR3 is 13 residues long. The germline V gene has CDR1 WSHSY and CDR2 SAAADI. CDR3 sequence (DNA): TGCGCCAGCAGTGGGACTGAGACAGATACGCAGTATTTT. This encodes CASSGTETDTQYF.

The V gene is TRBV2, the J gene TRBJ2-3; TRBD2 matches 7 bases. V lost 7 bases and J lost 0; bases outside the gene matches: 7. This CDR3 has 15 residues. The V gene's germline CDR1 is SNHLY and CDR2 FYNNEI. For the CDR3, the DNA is TGTGCCAGCACCATGGACGGGGGGAGCACAGATACGCAGTATTTT. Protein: CASTMDGGSTDTQYF.

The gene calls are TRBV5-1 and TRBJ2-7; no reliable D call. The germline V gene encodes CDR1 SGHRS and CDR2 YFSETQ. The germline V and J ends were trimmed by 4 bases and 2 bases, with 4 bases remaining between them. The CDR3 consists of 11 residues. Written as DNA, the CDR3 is TGCGCCAGCAGCACGGCCTACGAGCAGTACTTC. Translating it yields CASSTAYEQYF.

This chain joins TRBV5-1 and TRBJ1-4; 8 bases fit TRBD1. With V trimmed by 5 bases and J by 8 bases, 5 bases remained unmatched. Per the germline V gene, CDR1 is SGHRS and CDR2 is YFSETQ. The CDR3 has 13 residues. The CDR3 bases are TGCGCCAGCAGAGGACAGGGAACAGAAAAACTGTTTTTT. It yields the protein CASRGQGTEKLFF.

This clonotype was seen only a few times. The CDR3 DNA is TGTGCCAGCAGTCCTTACGACGGGTCAGACGAGCAGTACTTC. Its protein is CASSPYDGSDEQYF. J is TRBJ2-7 and V is TRBV12-3 or TRBV12-4; D gene ambiguous. The CDR3 is made up of 14 amino acids. V was cut by 5 bases and J by 5 bases, with 16 bases left in between.

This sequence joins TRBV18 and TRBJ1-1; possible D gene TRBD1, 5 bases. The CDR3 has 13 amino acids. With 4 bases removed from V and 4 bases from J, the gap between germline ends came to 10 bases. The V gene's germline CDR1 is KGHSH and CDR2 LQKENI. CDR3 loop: CASSQRGGTEAFF. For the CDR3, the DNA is TGTGCCAGCTCACAAAGGGGTGGCACTGAAGCTTTCTTT.

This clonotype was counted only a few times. CDR3 DNA: TGTGCCAGCAGCTTAGTATGGTACAGGGTGGATGGCTACACCTTC. As protein: CASSLVWYRVDGYTF. The chain recombines TRBV7-2 with TRBJ1-2; D may be TRBD1 (6 bases). V was shortened by 1 base and J by 6 bases, with 15 bases between the two germline ends. This CDR3 contains 15 residues. CDR1 and CDR2 from the germline V gene are SGHTA and FQGNSA.

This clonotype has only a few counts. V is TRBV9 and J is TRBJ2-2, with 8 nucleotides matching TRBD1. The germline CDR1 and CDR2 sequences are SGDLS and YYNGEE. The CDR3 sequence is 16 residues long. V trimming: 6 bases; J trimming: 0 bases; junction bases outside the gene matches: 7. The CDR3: CASTSRTGTNTGELFF. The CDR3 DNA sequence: TGTGCCAGCACCTCCAGGACAGGGACGAACACCGGGGAGCTGTTTTTT.

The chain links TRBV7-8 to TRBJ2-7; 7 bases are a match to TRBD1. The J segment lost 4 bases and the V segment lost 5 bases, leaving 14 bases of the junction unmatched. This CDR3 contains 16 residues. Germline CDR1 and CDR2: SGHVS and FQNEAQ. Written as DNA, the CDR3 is TGTGCCAGCAGCCCCTCGTTGACAGGGCGCCCTTACGAGCAGTACTTC. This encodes CASSPSLTGRPYEQYF.

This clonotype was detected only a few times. This chain's CDR3 is CAIDRQDFSNQPQHF. The CDR3 coding sequence is TGTGCCATCGACAGACAGGATTTTAGCAATCAGCCCCAGCATTTT. J is TRBJ1-5 and V is TRBV7-2; D possibly corresponds to TRBD1 (6 bases). The germline gives CDR1 SGHTA, CDR2 FQGNSA. This CDR3 is built from 15 residues. V dropped 10 bases and J dropped 0 bases, with 16 bases sitting between them.

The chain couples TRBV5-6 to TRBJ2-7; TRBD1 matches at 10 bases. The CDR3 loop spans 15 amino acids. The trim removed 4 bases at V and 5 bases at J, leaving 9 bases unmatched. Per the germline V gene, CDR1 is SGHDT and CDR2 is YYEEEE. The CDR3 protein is CASSQRWTGGHEQYF. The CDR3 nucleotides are TGTGCCAGCAGCCAACGGTGGACAGGGGGTCACGAGCAGTACTTC.

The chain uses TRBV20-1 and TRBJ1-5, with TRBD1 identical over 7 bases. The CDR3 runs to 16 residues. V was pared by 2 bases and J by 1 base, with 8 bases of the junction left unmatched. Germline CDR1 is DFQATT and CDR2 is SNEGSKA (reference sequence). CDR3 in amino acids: CSARSDSTGSNQPQHF. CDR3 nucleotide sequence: TGCAGTGCTAGATCCGATTCGACAGGGAGCAATCAGCCCCAGCATTTT.

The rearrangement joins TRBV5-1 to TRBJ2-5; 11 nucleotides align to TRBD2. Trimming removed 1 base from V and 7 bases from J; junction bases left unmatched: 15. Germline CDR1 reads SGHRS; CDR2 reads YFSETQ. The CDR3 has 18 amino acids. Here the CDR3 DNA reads TGCGCCAGCAGCTTGTCCGGGACTAGCGGATCATTCGGGGGGACCCAGTACTTC. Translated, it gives CASSLSGTSGSFGGTQYF.

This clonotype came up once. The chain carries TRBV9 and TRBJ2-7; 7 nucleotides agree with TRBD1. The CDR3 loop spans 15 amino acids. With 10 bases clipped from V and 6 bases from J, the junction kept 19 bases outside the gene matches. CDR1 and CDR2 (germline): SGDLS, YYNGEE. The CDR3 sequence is CASCQEGQGESEQYF. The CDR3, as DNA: TGTGCCTCCTGCCAAGAGGGGCAGGGGGAATCCGAGCAGTACTTC.

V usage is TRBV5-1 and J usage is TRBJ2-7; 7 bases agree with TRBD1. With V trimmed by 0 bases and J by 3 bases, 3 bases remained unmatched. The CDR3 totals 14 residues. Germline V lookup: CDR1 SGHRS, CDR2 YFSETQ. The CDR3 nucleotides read TGCGCCAGCAGCTTGGGTTCAGGGGGCTACGAGCAGTACTTC. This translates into CASSLGSGGYEQYF.

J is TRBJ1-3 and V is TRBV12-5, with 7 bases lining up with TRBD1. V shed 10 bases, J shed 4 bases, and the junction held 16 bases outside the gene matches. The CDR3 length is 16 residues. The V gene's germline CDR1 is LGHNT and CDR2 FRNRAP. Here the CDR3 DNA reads TGTGCTACCGCCCTCGACAGGGCAGTCGCCGGAAACACCATATATTTT. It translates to CATALDRAVAGNTIYF.

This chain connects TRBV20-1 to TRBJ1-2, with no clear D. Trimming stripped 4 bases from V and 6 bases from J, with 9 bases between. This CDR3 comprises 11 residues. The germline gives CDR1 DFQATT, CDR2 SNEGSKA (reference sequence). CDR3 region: CSAIKTNGYTF. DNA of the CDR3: TGCAGTGCTATCAAAACTAATGGCTACACCTTC.

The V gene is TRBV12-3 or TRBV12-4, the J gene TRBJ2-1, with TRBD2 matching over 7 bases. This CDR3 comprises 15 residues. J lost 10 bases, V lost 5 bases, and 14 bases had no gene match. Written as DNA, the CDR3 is TGTGCCAGCAGTCGGGGACTATCCGGATCTCGCGAGCAGTTCTTC. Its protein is CASSRGLSGSREQFF.

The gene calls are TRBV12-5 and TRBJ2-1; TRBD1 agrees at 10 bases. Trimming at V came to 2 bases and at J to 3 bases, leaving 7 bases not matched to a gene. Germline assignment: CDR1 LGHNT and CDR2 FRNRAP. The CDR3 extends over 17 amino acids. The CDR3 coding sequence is TGTGCTAGTGGTTTGAGTCCGGGACAGGGGATCTACAATGAGCAGTTCTTC. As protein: CASGLSPGQGIYNEQFF. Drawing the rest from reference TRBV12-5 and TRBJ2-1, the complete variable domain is DARVTQTPRHKVTEMGQEVTMRCQPILGHNTVFWYRQTMMQGLELLAYFRNRAPLDDSGMPKDRFSAEMPDATLATLKIQPSEPRDSAVYFCASGLSPGQGIYNEQFFGPGTRLTVL.

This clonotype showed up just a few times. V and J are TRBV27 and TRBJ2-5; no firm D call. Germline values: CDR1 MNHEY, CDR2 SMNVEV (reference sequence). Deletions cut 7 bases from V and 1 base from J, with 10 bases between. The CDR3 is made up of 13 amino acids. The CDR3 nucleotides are TGTGCCAGCACCAAACGCGCCCAAGAGACCCAGTACTTC. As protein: CASTKRAQETQYF.